This section outlines one T cell receptor (beta chain) sequence together with its context. Its antigen is still unknown. The data stem from a study of vaccination effects on CD4 cells after COVID-19. Notes on the study in general: Late post-vaccination, clones induced by infection and those induced by vaccine underwent marked clonal contraction.

The repertoire was sequenced with immunoSEQ multiplex PCR; TCRdb's copy has only in-frame clones and lacks some. The sample carries 35,000 to 50,000 clones, roughly 76% recorded once. This CDR3 spans 16 amino acids. Germline V gene sequence: CDR1 SGHKS, CDR2 YYEKEE (reference sequence). J was trimmed by 2 bases and V by 0 bases; bases with no gene match: 5. Antigen-specific CD4+ T cell clonotypes were called by their expansion after viral peptide-pool culture in ViraFEST. Investigators separated out CD4+ T cells once around nine days of culture had passed. Neither prior SARS-CoV-2 infection nor positive nucleocapsid antibodies were present in the vaccine recipients. Each culture well received about 1.8 million PBMC. These cells were then cultured in IMDM with approximately 9.8 IU/ml IL-2 and roughly 10 ug/ml peptides.

The V call is TRBV5-5, the J call TRBJ2-1; 7 positions match TRBD2. The source is a human donor who received a COVID-19 vaccine. Sequenced here: CD4+ T cells from PBMCs cultured with HCoV-OC43 spike peptides, sampled before COVID-19 vaccination. Indicated subset: HCoV-OC43 spike overlapping peptide pool stimulation. CDR3 amino acids: CASSLGGSLPYNEQFF. CDR3 DNA: TGTGCCAGCAGCTTGGGCGGGAGTCTCCCCTACAATGAGCAGTTCTTC.